This T cell receptor beta chain is drawn from a study of blood T cell repertoires in COVID-19. In the study overall: T cells, B-cell-depleted T cells, or PBMCs provided the cDNA or gDNA that served as material.

Under the authors' procedure: Amplifying reference gene primers gave estimates of nucleated cell counts. The repertoire was sequenced with immunoSEQ multiplex PCR; TCRdb's copy has only in-frame clones and lacks some. D and trimming come from the DNA, and the V and J calls and clone size come from that table. Among fewer than 250,000 clones, 70% to 90% were seen once, and the ten largest hold roughly 0.91%. V lost 4 bases, J lost 6 bases, and 12 bases stayed unmatched. The CDR3 has 16 residues. Germline V lookup: CDR1 SGHAT, CDR2 FQNNGV. Seattle researchers signed up patients amid active infection and tracked them longitudinally.

The chain has TRBV11-2 and TRBJ2-7; TRBD2 matches 10 bases. Sequenced input: peripheral blood. The receptor comes from a man aged 55 to 70 with COVID-19, enrolled during active disease. Written as DNA, the CDR3 is TGTGCCAGCAGCTCCGGGGCTAGCGGGAGCAGGGGCGAGCAGTACTTC. It codes for CASSSGASGSRGEQYF.